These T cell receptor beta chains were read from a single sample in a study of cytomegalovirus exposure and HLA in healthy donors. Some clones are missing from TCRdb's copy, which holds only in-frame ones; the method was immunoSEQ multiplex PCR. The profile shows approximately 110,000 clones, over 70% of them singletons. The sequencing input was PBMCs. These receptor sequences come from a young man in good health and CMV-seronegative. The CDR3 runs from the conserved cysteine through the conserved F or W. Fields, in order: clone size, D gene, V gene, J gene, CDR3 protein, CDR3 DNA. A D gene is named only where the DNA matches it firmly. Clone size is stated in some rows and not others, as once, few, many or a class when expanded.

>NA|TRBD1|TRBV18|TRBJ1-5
CASSPNRGVDQPQHF
TGTGCCAGCTCACCGAACAGGGGTGTTGATCAGCCCCAGCATTTT
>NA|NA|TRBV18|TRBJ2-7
CASSPDFGTYEQYF
TGTGCCAGCTCACCAGATTTTGGGACTTACGAGCAGTACTTC
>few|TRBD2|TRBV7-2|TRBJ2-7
CASSDPGAGGSSYEQYF
TGTGCCAGCAGCGACCCCGGGGCGGGAGGGTCCTCCTACGAGCAGTACTTC
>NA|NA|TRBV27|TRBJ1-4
CASSASAGRGLGEKLFF
TGTGCCAGCAGCGCATCCGCGGGGCGGGGGCTAGGAGAAAAACTGTTTTTT
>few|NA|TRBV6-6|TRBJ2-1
CASSPTGLLDNEQFF
TGTGCCAGCAGCCCGACAGGTCTTCTCGACAATGAGCAGTTCTTC
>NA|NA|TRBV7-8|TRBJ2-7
CASSLRQSYEQYF
TGTGCCAGCAGCTTAAGACAGTCCTACGAGCAGTACTTC
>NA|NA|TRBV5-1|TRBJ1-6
CASSLVQDNSPLHF
TGCGCCAGCAGCTTGGTTCAGGATAATTCACCCCTCCACTTT
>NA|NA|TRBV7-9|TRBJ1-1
CASSLVGDEAFF
TGTGCCAGCAGCTTAGTGGGAGATGAAGCTTTCTTT
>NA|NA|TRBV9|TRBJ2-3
CASRGRFTDTQYF
TGTGCCAGCAGAGGGAGATTCACAGATACGCAGTATTTT
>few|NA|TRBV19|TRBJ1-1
CASTRGMNTEAFF
TGTGCCAGTACACGGGGGATGAACACTGAAGCTTTCTTT
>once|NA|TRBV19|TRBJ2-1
CASSLPQGGVEQFF
TGTGCCAGTAGTCTACCACAGGGGGGGGTTGAGCAGTTCTTC
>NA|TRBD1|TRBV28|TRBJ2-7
CASRGGQGSYEQYF
TGTGCCAGCAGGGGGGGACAGGGCTCCTACGAGCAGTACTTC
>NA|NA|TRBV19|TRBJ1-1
CATARQFDTEAFF
TGTGCCACCGCTCGACAGTTCGACACTGAAGCTTTCTTT
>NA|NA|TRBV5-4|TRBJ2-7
CASSPAGTLSSYEQYF
TGTGCCAGCAGCCCGGCCGGGACTCTGAGCTCCTACGAGCAGTACTTC
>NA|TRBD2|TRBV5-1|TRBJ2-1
CASSFQKTGTSGSDEQFF
TGCGCCAGCAGCTTCCAAAAAACCGGGACTAGCGGGAGCGATGAGCAGTTCTTC
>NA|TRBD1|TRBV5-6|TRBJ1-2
CASSYPGQGDYGYTF
TGTGCCAGCAGCTATCCGGGACAGGGGGACTATGGCTACACCTTC
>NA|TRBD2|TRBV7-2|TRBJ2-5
CASSFSGGALETQYF
TGTGCCAGCAGCTTTAGCGGGGGGGCGCTAGAGACCCAGTACTTC
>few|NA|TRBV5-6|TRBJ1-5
CASSLGQGPQHF
TGTGCCAGCAGCTTGGGCCAGGGGCCCCAGCATTTT
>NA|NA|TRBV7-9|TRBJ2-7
CASSRGQPPYEQYF
TGTGCCAGCAGCCGAGGACAGCCCCCCTACGAGCAGTACTTC
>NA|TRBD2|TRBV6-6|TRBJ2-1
CASSSRAGTYNEQFF
TGTGCCAGCAGTTCTCGAGCGGGAACCTACAATGAGCAGTTCTTC
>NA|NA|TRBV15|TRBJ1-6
CATSRDPTAPNSPLHF
TGTGCCACCAGCAGAGATCCGACAGCGCCAAATTCACCCCTCCACTTT
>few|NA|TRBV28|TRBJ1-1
CASSFRGKAFF
TGTGCCAGCAGCTTCCGCGGGAAAGCTTTCTTT
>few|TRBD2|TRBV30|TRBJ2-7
CAWTRGGGDSYEQYF
TGTGCCTGGACTCGGGGGGGTGGGGACTCCTACGAGCAGTACTTC
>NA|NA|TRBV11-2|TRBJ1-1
CASSLGQMNTEAFF
TGTGCCAGCAGCTTAGGACAGATGAACACTGAAGCTTTCTTT
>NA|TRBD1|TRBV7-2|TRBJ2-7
CASSMDRGHYEQYF
TGTGCCAGCAGCATGGACAGGGGGCACTACGAGCAGTACTTC
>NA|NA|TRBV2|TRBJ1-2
CASIDYMHYYGYTF
TGTGCCAGCATCGATTATATGCACTACTATGGCTACACCTTC
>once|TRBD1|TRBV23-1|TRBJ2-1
CARPPANRGNEQFF
TGCGCCCGGCCCCCAGCGAACAGGGGGAATGAGCAGTTCTTC
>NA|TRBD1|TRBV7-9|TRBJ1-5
CASSQDRPNQPQHF
TGTGCCAGCAGCCAGGACAGGCCCAATCAGCCCCAGCATTTT
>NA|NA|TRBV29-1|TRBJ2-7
CSVCSREDYEQYF
TGCAGCGTTTGTAGTCGGGAAGACTACGAGCAGTACTTC
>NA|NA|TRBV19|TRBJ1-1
CASRPTQGNTEAFF
TGTGCCAGTAGGCCAACACAGGGGAACACTGAAGCTTTCTTT
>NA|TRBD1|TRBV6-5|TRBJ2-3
CASSYSRTGGTDTQYF
TGTGCCAGCAGTTACTCCAGGACAGGGGGCACAGATACGCAGTATTTT
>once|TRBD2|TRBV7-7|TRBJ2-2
CASSSRVAGVPLNTGELFF
TGTGCCAGCAGCTCCCGGGTAGCGGGAGTTCCATTGAACACCGGGGAGCTGTTTTTT
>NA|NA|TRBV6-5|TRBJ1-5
CASSVLPNQPQHF
TGTGCCAGCAGCGTCCTCCCCAATCAGCCCCAGCATTTT
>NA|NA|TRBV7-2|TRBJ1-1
CASSEQRHTEAFF
TGTGCCAGCAGCGAACAGAGACACACTGAAGCTTTCTTT
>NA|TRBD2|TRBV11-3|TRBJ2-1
CASSLAAGAGNEQFF
TGTGCCAGCAGCTTAGCCGCGGGAGCTGGTAATGAGCAGTTCTTC
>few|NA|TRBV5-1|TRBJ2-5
CASTVQGRRQETQYF
TGCGCCAGCACGGTACAGGGGAGGCGGCAAGAGACCCAGTACTTC
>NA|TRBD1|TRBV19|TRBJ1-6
CASRKLGTEFNSPLHF
TGTGCCAGTAGGAAGCTCGGGACAGAGTTTAATTCACCCCTCCACTTT
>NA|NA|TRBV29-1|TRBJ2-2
CSVRQGSGNTGELFF
TGCAGCGTCCGACAGGGTAGCGGGAACACCGGGGAGCTGTTTTTT
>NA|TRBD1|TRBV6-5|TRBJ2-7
CASTDRSYEQYF
TGTGCCAGCACGGACAGGTCCTACGAGCAGTACTTC
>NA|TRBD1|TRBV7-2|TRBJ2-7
CASSPASTGADEQYF
TGTGCCAGCAGCCCAGCCTCCACAGGGGCCGACGAGCAGTACTTC
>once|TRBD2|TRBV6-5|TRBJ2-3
CASSLAGVVDTQYF
TGTGCCAGCAGTTTAGCGGGGGTGGTCGATACGCAGTATTTT
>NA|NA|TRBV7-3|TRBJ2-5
CASSRDWEETQYF
TGTGCCAGCAGCCGGGACTGGGAAGAGACCCAGTACTTC
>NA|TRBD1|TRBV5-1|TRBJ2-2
CASSFGTGFPGELFF
TGCGCCAGCAGCTTCGGGACAGGGTTTCCCGGGGAGCTGTTTTTT
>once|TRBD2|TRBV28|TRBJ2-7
CASHRSSGIYEQYF
TGTGCCAGCCACAGGTCTAGCGGGATCTACGAGCAGTACTTC
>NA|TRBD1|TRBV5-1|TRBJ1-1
CASSPDRVRTEAFF
TGCGCCAGCAGTCCCGACAGGGTGAGGACTGAAGCTTTCTTT
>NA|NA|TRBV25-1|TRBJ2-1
CASSDRGLYNEQFF
TGTGCCAGCAGTGACAGGGGCCTATACAATGAGCAGTTCTTC
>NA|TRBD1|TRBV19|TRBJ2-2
CASIPGTVNTGELFF
TGTGCCAGTATTCCTGGGACAGTCAACACCGGGGAGCTGTTTTTT
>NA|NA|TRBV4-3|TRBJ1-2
CASSQDYRGYTF
TGCGCCAGCAGCCAAGACTATCGTGGCTACACCTTC
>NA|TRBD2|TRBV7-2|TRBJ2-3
CASSPYGGEADTQYF
TGTGCCAGCAGCCCCTATGGGGGGGAAGCAGATACGCAGTATTTT
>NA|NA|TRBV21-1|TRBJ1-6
CASGRQGNSPLHF
TGTGCCAGCGGGAGACAGGGGAATTCACCCCTCCACTTT
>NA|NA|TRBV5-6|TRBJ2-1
CASSLVRVEQFF
TGTGCCAGCAGCTTGGTCAGGGTTGAGCAGTTCTTC
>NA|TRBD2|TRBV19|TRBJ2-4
CASSIVRGTSGRATNIQYF
TGTGCCAGTAGTATTGTTAGAGGGACTAGCGGGAGGGCCACAAACATTCAGTACTTC
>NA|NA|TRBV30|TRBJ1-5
CAWSVKGAQHF
TGTGCCTGGAGTGTAAAGGGGGCCCAGCATTTT
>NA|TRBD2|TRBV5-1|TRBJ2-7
CASSRRVLAGGSMSSYEQYF
TGCGCCAGCAGTCGCCGAGTTCTAGCGGGAGGTTCAATGAGCTCCTACGAGCAGTACTTC
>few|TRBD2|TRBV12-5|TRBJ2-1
CASGLAGGQSEQFF
TGTGCTAGTGGTTTAGCGGGAGGGCAGAGTGAGCAGTTCTTC